What follows are 4 T cell receptor beta chains derived from one specimen sequenced in a study of blood T cell repertoires in COVID-19. Only in-frame clones appear in the TCRdb table, and some are missing; sequencing was by immunoSEQ multiplex PCR. The table includes roughly 410,000 clones, over 75% detected once. Sequencing was done on a sample of peripheral blood. These receptors originate from a woman between 55 and 75 years old with COVID-19, enrolled during active disease.

This clone came up once. The rearrangement joins TRBV19 to TRBJ2-3, with TRBD2 identical over 8 bases. The V gene's germline CDR1 is LNHDA and CDR2 SQIVND (reference sequence). The CDR3 runs 19 residues. J gave up 0 bases and V 7 bases, and 18 bases lay outside the gene matches. The chain's CDR3 is CASKGTSRGAKLSTDTQYF. CDR3 DNA sequence: TGTGCCAGTAAGGGGACTAGTCGGGGGGCCAAACTTAGCACAGATACGCAGTATTTT.

The V gene is TRBV9, the J gene TRBJ1-6; 10 bases line up with TRBD1. There are 15 residues in the CDR3. Germline CDR1 SGDLS, CDR2 YYNGEE. The junction had 7 bases not matched to a gene; V was cut back by 3 bases and J by 10 bases. CDR3 DNA: TGTGCCAGCAGCGCAGGGACAGGGGTAGACTCACCCCTCCACTTT. Translating it yields CASSAGTGVDSPLHF.

In DNA, the CDR3 is TGTGCCAGCAGTTCACCTGGGGCTAGAGGCATTCAGTACTTC. This gives the protein CASSSPGARGIQYF. The chain links TRBV6-5 to TRBJ2-4; perhaps TRBD1 as D (5 bases). Germline V gene data show CDR1 as MNHEY and CDR2 as SVGAGI. CDR3 length: 14 amino acids. Between the trimmed V and J ends, which lost 4 bases and 9 bases, there was a span of 16 bases.

The V gene is TRBV11-2, the J gene TRBJ2-1; 12 bases map to TRBD2. The CDR3 sequence is 17 residues long. V gave up 4 bases and J gave up 0 bases; unmatched junction bases: 4. Germline V lookup: CDR1 SGHAT, CDR2 FQNNGV. The CDR3 region has the DNA TGTGCCAGCAGCTCAACTAGCGGGGGGAGCTCCTACAATGAGCAGTTCTTC. Translating it yields CASSSTSGGSSYNEQFF. Full variable domain (outside the CDR3, taken from reference TRBV11-2 and TRBJ2-1): EAGVAQSPRYKIIEKRQSVAFWCNPISGHATLYWYQQILGQGPKLLIQFQNNGVVDDSQLPKDRFSAERLKGVDSTLKIQPAKLEDSAVYLCASSSTSGGSSYNEQFFGPGTRLTVL.